These 25 T cell receptor beta chains were sequenced from one sample in a study of T cells in Graves' hyperthyroidism and ophthalmopathy. TCR beta CDR3 region amplification was performed from RNA transcripts. In the first-round RT-PCR of the TCR CDR3, the HTBI primer set was used. TCRdb called the multiplex PCR reads again in MiXCR, with one record for every CDR3 protein. The sample contains about 760,000 distinct CDR3 sequences, 30% to 40% of which appear only once. The sample taken for sequencing was blood. All receptors come from a middle-aged woman with Graves' hyperthyroidism.

This clonotype was observed a handful of times. The V and J genes are TRBV10-3 and TRBJ2-2; TRBD1 aligns across 8 bases. The CDR3 contains 15 residues. Germline V lookup: CDR1 ENHRY, CDR2 SYGVKD. J lost 7 bases, V lost 0 bases, and 4 bases had no gene match. The CDR3 loop reads CAISESEDRDGELFF. The CDR3 bases are TGTGCCATCAGTGAGTCCGAGGACAGGGACGGGGAGCTGTTTTTT.

This clonotype was seen repeatedly, ten times or more. V is TRBV10-3 and J is TRBJ1-1, with 7 nucleotides matching TRBD1. V lost 4 bases to trimming and J lost 4 bases; unmatched junction nucleotides: 3. CDR3 length: 13 residues. Germline V gene sequence: CDR1 ENHRY, CDR2 SYGVKD. CDR3 loop: CAISGDSFTEAFF. The CDR3 DNA is TGTGCCATCAGTGGGGACAGTTTCACTGAAGCTTTCTTT.

V is TRBV7-8 and J is TRBJ1-6, with a tentative D call TRBD1 (6 bases). Between the trimmed V and J ends, which lost 2 bases and 10 bases, there was a span of 18 bases. This CDR3 is 16 amino acids long. CDR1 is SGHVS and CDR2 is FQNEAQ in the germline V gene. The CDR3 DNA reads TGTGCCAGCAGCTTAAACCCCTGGGGGGCAAGATCACCCCTCCACTTT. Translation gives CASSLNPWGARSPLHF.

The count of this clonotype is one. The chain has TRBV2 and TRBJ1-1; weak D call: TRBD1 (6 bases). CDR3 length: 17 amino acids. Germline V lookup: CDR1 SNHLY, CDR2 FYNNEI. The V end lost 5 bases, the J end lost 0 bases, and 19 bases lay between the germline ends. The chain's CDR3 is CASSRSTGGTMNTEAFF. Here the CDR3 DNA reads TGTGCCAGCAGTCGATCAACGGGGGGCACCATGAACACTGAAGCTTTCTTT.

The rearrangement links TRBV29-1 to TRBJ1-1, with D possibly being TRBD1 (5 bases). The CDR3 runs to 12 residues. Looked up from germline, CDR1 is SQVTM and CDR2 is ANQGSEA. Trimming took off 3 bases at V and 10 bases at J, with 15 bases between the two ends. In DNA form, the CDR3 reads TGCAGCGTTGACGACGGGGGTTCAATAGCTTTCTTT. Protein product: CSVDDGGSIAFF.

At least ten counts were recorded for this clonotype. The chain is built from TRBV24-1 and TRBJ1-2, with D perhaps matching TRBD1 (5 bases). The CDR3 is 14 residues long. Germline V lookup: CDR1 KGHDR, CDR2 SFDVKD. Trimming stripped 3 bases from V and 4 bases from J, with 11 bases between. The CDR3 region has the DNA TGTGCCACCAGTGATGGGGGGGAGTTCTATGGCTACACCTTC. This codes for CATSDGGEFYGYTF.

V is TRBV12-3 or TRBV12-4 and J is TRBJ1-5; 8 nucleotides align to TRBD1. The CDR3 totals 15 residues. The junction had 7 bases not matched to a gene; V was cut back by 8 bases and J by 1 base. The CDR3 nucleotides read TGTGCCAGCGCAGGGGGCACGGCCAGCAATCAGCCCCAGCATTTT. Its protein is CASAGGTASNQPQHF.

This clonotype was detected many times. This chain uses TRBV20-1 with TRBJ1-2; TRBD1 matches at 11 bases. The trim removed 7 bases at V and 8 bases at J, leaving 9 bases unmatched. The V gene's germline CDR1 is DFQATT and CDR2 SNEGSKA (reference sequence). This CDR3 spans 13 amino acids. The CDR3 here is CSVPGQGVEGYTF. CDR3 nucleotide sequence: TGCAGTGTTCCGGGACAGGGGGTGGAAGGCTACACCTTC.

The CDR3 sequence is CASSSPGDEQYF. CDR3 nucleotide sequence: TGTGCCAGCAGTTCCCCAGGGGACGAGCAGTACTTC. This chain links TRBV27 with TRBJ2-7; D is possibly TRBD1 (6 bases). The V gene's germline CDR1 is MNHEY and CDR2 SMNVEV (reference sequence). This CDR3 spans 12 amino acids. Deletions cut 4 bases from V and 5 bases from J, with 9 bases between.

This clonotype was recorded at least ten times. V is TRBV10-3 and J is TRBJ1-5, with TRBD1 matching 7 bases. V shed 10 bases and J 3 bases; nucleotides not matched to a gene: 6. Per germline, CDR1 ENHRY and CDR2 SYGVKD. This CDR3 is 13 amino acids long. The CDR3 DNA is TGTGCCAGCCGGGACAGTGTCAATCAGCCCCAGCATTTT. It is translated as CASRDSVNQPQHF.

The gene calls are TRBV13 and TRBJ1-5; D is ambiguous. The germline CDR1 and CDR2 sequences are PRHDT and FYEKMQ (reference sequence). CDR3 length: 13 residues. Trimming cost V 6 bases and J 5 bases, with 11 bases left between them. In nucleotides, the CDR3 is TGTGCCAGCAGTAAGATCCGAGATCAGCCCCAGCATTTT. This gives the protein CASSKIRDQPQHF.

This clonotype showed up just a few times. The chain joins TRBV18 to TRBJ1-1; D unresolved. The CDR3 sequence is 11 residues long. Trimming stripped 5 bases from V and 7 bases from J, with 8 bases between. The V gene's germline CDR1 is KGHSH and CDR2 LQKENI. This CDR3 reads CASSEGSEAFF. The CDR3 bases are TGTGCCAGCTCAGAGGGCAGTGAAGCTTTCTTT. Full variable domain (missing parts from reference TRBV18 and TRBJ1-1): NAGVMQNPRHLVRRRGQEARLRCSPMKGHSHVYWYRQLPEEGLKFMVYLQKENIIDESGMPKERFSAEFPKEGPSILRIQQVVRGDSAAYFCASSEGSEAFFGQGTRLTVV.

V usage is TRBV29-1 and J usage is TRBJ1-2, with D unresolved. Germline V gives CDR1 SQVTM, CDR2 ANQGSEA. The V end lost 8 bases, the J end lost 2 bases, and 12 bases lay between the germline ends. The CDR3 loop spans 12 amino acids. CDR3 nucleotide sequence: TGCAGCCAGTCCCCCCTAAACTATGGCTACACCTTC. Its protein is CSQSPLNYGYTF.

The V call is TRBV7-9, the J call TRBJ1-2; 8 positions match TRBD1. CDR3 length: 16 residues. Germline assignment: CDR1 SEHNR and CDR2 FQNEAQ (reference sequence). Trimming took 1 base from V and 7 from J; bases not matched to a gene: 11. Written as DNA, the CDR3 is TGTGCCAGCAGCTTAGAGAGGGGCAGGGGGCTCAGTGGCTACACCTTC. Its translation: CASSLERGRGLSGYTF.

This clonotype was seen more than once but under ten times. The chain recombines TRBV4-3 with TRBJ2-7, with no clear D. Looked up from germline, CDR1 is LGHNA and CDR2 is YSLEER. Trimming shortened V by 6 bases and J by 1 base, and 16 bases separated the two germline ends. The CDR3 is 15 amino acids. For the CDR3, the DNA is TGCGCCAGCAGTAATACGACCCACGGATCCTACGAGCAGTACTTC. Amino acids: CASSNTTHGSYEQYF.

This clonotype was seen repeatedly, ten times or more. The V call is TRBV12-3 or TRBV12-4, the J call TRBJ2-6, with D perhaps matching TRBD1 or TRBD2 (5 bases each). CDR3 size: 15 residues. V was shortened by 3 bases and J by 4 bases, with 10 bases between the two germline ends. CDR3 bases: TGTGCCAGCAGTTTTCAGGGACCCGGGGCCAACGTCCTGACTTTC. Its protein is CASSFQGPGANVLTF.

The chain joins TRBV7-3 to TRBJ1-1; D remains unclear. CDR1 is SGHTA, CDR2 FQGTGA, per germline. CDR3 length: 18 residues. V lost 1 base and J lost 2, with 20 bases in between. CDR3 nucleotide sequence: TGTGCCAGCAGCTTAAACCCCCCGGCGAACAGTCTAAACACTGAAGCTTTCTTT. Translation: CASSLNPPANSLNTEAFF.

This clonotype was detected ten times or more. The rearrangement joins TRBV20-1 to TRBJ1-6; D uncertain. V was clipped by 5 bases and J by 7 bases, with 9 bases between them. Germline lookup yields CDR1 DFQATT and CDR2 SNEGSKA (reference sequence). The CDR3 consists of 12 residues. CDR3 residues: CSALSGNSPLHF. The CDR3 DNA follows: TGCAGTGCTCTGTCGGGGAATTCACCCCTCCACTTT.

Points on this clonotype: With a much larger clone just one base away, this may be a read error. Lacking the conserved final phenylalanine or tryptophan, this CDR3 likely reflects a read error. The chain has TRBV20-1 and TRBJ2-7; 8 positions match TRBD1. With V trimmed by 7 bases and J by 4 bases, 6 bases remained unmatched. Germline V gene lookup returns CDR1 DFQATT and CDR2 SNEGSKA (reference sequence). The CDR3 contains 12 residues. The CDR3, as DNA: TGCAGTGTCCCCCAGGGGGCTTACGAGCAGTACCTC. It specifies CSVPQGAYEQYL.

In this sample, this clonotype turned up many times. The chain carries TRBV2 and TRBJ2-7, with a possible D match to TRBD1 (5 bases). The length of the CDR3 is 16 residues. The V and J ends lost 2 bases and 0 bases respectively, with 14 bases between them. From germline, CDR1 is SNHLY and CDR2 FYNNEI. For the CDR3, the DNA is TGTGCCAGCAGTGAAATTCCCGGACACCGCTCCTACGAGCAGTACTTC. Translated: CASSEIPGHRSYEQYF. Full variable domain (outside the CDR3, taken from reference TRBV2 and TRBJ2-7): EPEVTQTPSHQVTQMGQEVILRCVPISNHLYFYWYRQILGQKVEFLVSFYNNEISEKSEIFDDQFSVERPDGSNFTLKIRSTKLEDSAMYFCASSEIPGHRSYEQYFGPGTRLTVT.

This clonotype appeared many times. This chain connects TRBV12-3 or TRBV12-4 to TRBJ1-5; no firm D call. V lost 5 bases, J lost 1 base, and 15 bases lay in between. This CDR3 spans 16 amino acids. DNA for the CDR3: TGTGCCAGCAGTGAGGACGCGTGGATCAGCAATCAGCCCCAGCATTTT. It specifies CASSEDAWISNQPQHF.

Points on this clonotype: Sequence at one end of the junction differs from germline and may be a read error. The chain recombines TRBV7-2 with TRBJ2-7; TRBD1 matches at 11 bases. CDR1 and CDR2 from the germline V gene are SGHTA and FQGNSA. There are 16 residues in the CDR3. The CDR3 region has the DNA TGCGCCAGCAGCCAAGACGATGGACAGGGGGCAGAAGAGCAGTACTTC. This translates into CASSQDDGQGAEEQYF.

The chain employs TRBV29-1 and TRBJ2-2; D is ambiguous. V was cut by 7 bases and J by 7 bases, with 13 bases left in between. Per the germline V gene, CDR1 is SQVTM and CDR2 is ANQGSEA. This CDR3 has 12 amino acids. Here the CDR3 reads CSAVDGIGELFF. Written as DNA, the CDR3 is TGCAGCGCCGTGGACGGAATCGGGGAGCTGTTTTTT.

As regards this clonotype: This likely comes from a read error, as the CDR3 has no conserved phenylalanine or tryptophan at its end. In nucleotides, the CDR3 is TGTGCCAGCAGCCTACGAGGGAATGAAAAACTGTTTGTT. This codes for CASSLRGNEKLFV. The gene calls are TRBV5-4 and TRBJ1-4; D gene ambiguous. The CDR3 totals 13 residues. CDR1 and CDR2 (germline): SGHNT, YYREEE (reference sequence). Trimming stripped 4 bases from V and 5 bases from J, with 9 bases between.

This clonotype was counted ten times or more. V gene TRBV10-1 combines with J gene TRBJ1-1; D is unresolved. V dropped 0 bases and J dropped 6 bases, with 17 bases sitting between them. The CDR3 runs to 16 residues. The germline V gene encodes CDR1 WNHNN and CDR2 SYGVQD (reference sequence). The CDR3 region is CASSESGLRDGAEAFF. The CDR3 DNA is TGCGCCAGCAGTGAGTCGGGATTGAGGGATGGAGCTGAAGCTTTCTTT.